This T cell receptor beta chain was sequenced for a study of molecular identifiers for immune sequencing clone quantification (dated by TCRdb to the late 2010s). Regarding the research as a whole: For a replicate experiment, the RNA from either approximately 20,000 or 100,000 naive CD8 T cells was divided into five aliquots, and four of those aliquots went on to sequencing. This methods study used CD8 T cells to benchmark TCR RNA copy counting and molecular-identifier clustering-based TCR repertoire sequencing (MIDCIRS).

Libraries of naive CD8 T cells were built from approximately 20,000 to 1,000,000 sorted cells, with 10%, 30% or 50% of the purified RNA used. Naive CD8 T cells were FACS-sorted as CD8+CD4-CCR7+CD45RA+ on a BD FACSAria II into RLT Plus buffer. Roughly ten TCR copies' worth of Jurkat RNA were spiked into roughly 20,000-1,000,000 naive CD8 T cell samples to test detection sensitivity. Enrichment of CD8 T cells was performed with RosetteSep CD8+ T Cell Enrichment Cocktail and Ficoll-Paque, after which ACK red cell lysis was carried out. Overall results and qualifications from the work: In CMV-specific effector cells, over 99% of molecules were held by clones above 20 RNA copies, whereas under 1% of molecules were held by such clones in naive cells. Highly expanded clone sizes could be underestimated if identical TCR molecules share a barcode. About three recovered TCR RNA copies per cell were obtained by modeling, versus about 10 by digital PCR, implying a capture efficiency of approximately 27%. When barcode sub-clustering was omitted, TCR diversity was inflated by chimeric consensus sequences, with chimeras reaching as high as 47%. A single cell's worth of spiked-in Jurkat TCR RNA was reported detectable even among 750,000 to 1,000,000 naive CD8 T cells. The naive libraries included spiked-in Jurkat TCR RNA (about ten copies' worth), and this RNA is not part of the donor repertoire.

Libraries were prepared through PCR. Sequencing relied on a NextSeq 500. Preparation of bulk TCR libraries followed a previously described approach, with the TCR primers listed in Table S5. Total RNA was purified with the Qiagen AllPrep DNA/RNA kit. Before analysis, reads from multiple sequencing runs of one library were combined. As for how the authors treated the data: Reads were retained only if an exact TCR constant sequence was present, and the retained reads were trimmed to 150 nt and grouped according to their 12-nt molecular barcodes. Reads within each barcode group were sub-clustered using a 15% Levenshtein threshold, and quality-weighted consensus sequences were constructed for each RNA molecule. Non-functional sequences were filtered out, along with any lower-count sequence sitting one edit away from another sequence. On the basis of fitting two negative binomial distributions, barcode sub-clusters with fewer than 20% of the maximum read count were discarded. TCRdb applied fastp at Q25 and MiXCR to the public reads, then kept only in-frame beta chains. Records with the same CDR3 protein are collapsed into one entry carrying the most frequent genes and DNA. Here the V and J calls rest on TCRdb's processing, not on the authors' analysis. This sample gives 490,000 or so distinct CDR3 sequences in total; under 30% of them show up just once. Jointly, the top ten make up around 0.79% of the sample.

Points on this clonotype: What antigen it recognizes has not been identified. A far larger clone is only one base removed, so a read error is likely. The CDR3 ends on some other residue instead of the conserved phenylalanine or tryptophan, so this is likely a read error.

This sequence originates from a human donor in good health. Some libraries in this study had Jurkat cell RNA spiked in. Sample: naive CD8+ T cells from blood, with Jurkat cell RNA spiked in. This specimen's cell subset or site label, per the study, means: FACS-sorted CD8+CD4-CCR7+CD45RA+ naive T cells.

This receptor has the CDR3 CASSSRLNTEAFS. The nucleotides are TGTGCCAGCAGTTCTAGGCTCAACACTGAAGCTTTCTCT. The chain couples TRBV7-6 to TRBJ1-1, with no reliable assignment of the D segment. Trimming at the junction amounts to 6 bases on V and 2 bases on J, and the germline ends lie 10 bases apart. CDR1 and CDR2 are drawn from the germline V gene: SGHVS, FNYEAQ. A total of 13 residues make up the CDR3, ends included. The CDR3 DNA has 39 bases and is translated from base 1.